This T cell receptor (beta chain) was profiled in a study of type 1 regulatory T cells. About the research overall: T-allo10 is a Tr1-enriched, alloantigen-specific CD4 T cell product made in vitro.

MiXCR, applied by TCRdb to the reads, yields one record per CDR3 protein. Of 80,000 to 100,000 distinct CDR3 sequences listed, 30% to 35% were seen once; the top ten hold 2.2%. V dropped 8 bases and J dropped 7; count of bases not matched to a gene: 7. CDR1 is SGHTA, CDR2 FQGNSA, per germline. This CDR3 has 13 residues. The sample consisted of CD4+ T cells, either the whole sample or a sorted fraction (not recorded which). The chain is built from TRBV7-2 and TRBJ2-1; 8 positions match TRBD1. The receptor's source is a human donor in good health. CDR3 sequence: CASRDRRGNEQFF. In DNA, the CDR3 is TGTGCCAGCCGGGACAGGCGTGGAAATGAGCAGTTCTTC.